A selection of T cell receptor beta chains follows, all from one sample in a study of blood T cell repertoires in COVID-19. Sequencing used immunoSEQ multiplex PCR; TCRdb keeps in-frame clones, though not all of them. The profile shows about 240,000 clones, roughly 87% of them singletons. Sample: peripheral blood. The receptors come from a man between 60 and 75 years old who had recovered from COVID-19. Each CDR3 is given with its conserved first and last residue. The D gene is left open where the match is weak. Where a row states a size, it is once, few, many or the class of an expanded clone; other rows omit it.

TGCGCCAGCAGCTTGACCGGGACTAGCGGGGTAGTAGATACGCAGTATTTT	CASSLTGTSGVVDTQYF	TRBV5-1	NA	TRBJ2-3	TRBD2
TGTGCCAGCAGCTTAAATGTGAGACAGGGTGGGGACGAGCAGTACTTC	CASSLNVRQGGDEQYF	TRBV7-9	NA	TRBJ2-7	TRBD1
TGTGCCAGCAGCTTAGCAGGGAGAGAGACCCAGTACTTC	CASSLAGRETQYF	TRBV7-8	NA	TRBJ2-5	NA
TGTGCCAGCTCTCTGACCGGGACAGGGGGCTACGAGCAGTACTTC	CASSLTGTGGYEQYF	TRBV18	NA	TRBJ2-7	TRBD1
TGCAGCGGGGGGGCAGGGACCTACAATGAGCAGTTCTTC	CSGGAGTYNEQFF	TRBV29-1	NA	TRBJ2-1	NA
TGTGCCAGCTCACCCCCCGGGGTGTACGAGCAGTACTTC	CASSPPGVYEQYF	TRBV18	NA	TRBJ2-7	NA
TGTGCCAGCAGCCAAGATAGCGGGGGCTTCCACAATGAGCAGTTCTTC	CASSQDSGGFHNEQFF	TRBV4-2	NA	TRBJ2-1	TRBD2
TGTGCCAGCAGCTCCCGGACTAGCGGGGGTTACACCGGGGAGCTGTTTTTT	CASSSRTSGGYTGELFF	TRBV9	NA	TRBJ2-2	TRBD2
TGCGCCAGCCGAATAGACACCGGGGAGCTGTTTTTT	CASRIDTGELFF	TRBV5-1	once	TRBJ2-2	NA
TGTGCCAGCAACCCTAGCCCCGGGACATATCTATATGGCTACACCTTC	CASNPSPGTYLYGYTF	TRBV5-8	NA	TRBJ1-2	NA
TGTGCCAGCAGCTCAGACAGTAGCTCCTACGAGCAGTACTTC	CASSSDSSSYEQYF	TRBV7-2	NA	TRBJ2-7	NA
TGTGCCACCAGTCCAGGGGAAAACATTCAGTACTTC	CATSPGENIQYF	TRBV24-1	NA	TRBJ2-4	NA
TGTGCCAGTACCTTAATCCAGGGGAGCACTGAAGCTTTCTTT	CASTLIQGSTEAFF	TRBV11-2	NA	TRBJ1-1	NA
TGTGCCAGCAGCCCAATAAACCGGGACGGGGGATACCTTCAGTACTTC	CASSPINRDGGYLQYF	TRBV7-8	NA	TRBJ2-4	NA
TGTGCCAGCAGTTCATACGGACAGTGGAACACTGAAGCTTTCTTT	CASSSYGQWNTEAFF	TRBV6-5	NA	TRBJ1-1	NA
TGCAGCGTTGACAGGTCCACTGAAGCTTTCTTT	CSVDRSTEAFF	TRBV29-1	NA	TRBJ1-1	NA
TGTGCCAGCAGCTTAGCTAGCCGCTTCTCACCCCTCCACTTT	CASSLASRFSPLHF	TRBV7-8	NA	TRBJ1-6	NA
TGCGCCAGCAGTCCCAGAGGGACGAACACCGGGGAGCTGTTTTTT	CASSPRGTNTGELFF	TRBV5-1	NA	TRBJ2-2	NA
TGTGCCAGCAGCGAAGACACAGGGGGCCTGGCTGGAAACACCATATATTTT	CASSEDTGGLAGNTIYF	TRBV7-7	NA	TRBJ1-3	TRBD1
TGTGCCAGCAGCCCCGGGACAGGGGGTGGAGACTACTATGGCTACACCTTC	CASSPGTGGGDYYGYTF	TRBV13	NA	TRBJ1-2	TRBD1
TGTGCCAGCAGTTTCCACGACAGGACCTCCTACGAGCAGTACTTC	CASSFHDRTSYEQYF	TRBV27	once	TRBJ2-7	NA
TGTGCCAGCAGCTCCCACAGGGTTCGAGCTTTCTTT	CASSSHRVRAFF	TRBV5-6	NA	TRBJ1-1	NA
TGTGCCAGCAGTCCTTCCCTGGACAGCTATGGCTACACCTTC	CASSPSLDSYGYTF	TRBV6-5	few	TRBJ1-2	NA
TGTGCCAGCAGTTACGACGGAGGACCGGATACGCAGTATTTT	CASSYDGGPDTQYF	TRBV6-5	NA	TRBJ2-3	NA
TGCAGCGTAGGGTACAGGGGAAAGTACCAAGAGACCCAGTACTTC	CSVGYRGKYQETQYF	TRBV29-1	NA	TRBJ2-5	TRBD1
TGCAGCGTTGGGCGCGGTCCGGAGACCCAGTACTTC	CSVGRGPETQYF	TRBV29-1	once	TRBJ2-5	NA
TGCGCCAGCAGTTCTGGACCGGGACATACAACAACTAATGAAAAACTGTTTTTT	CASSSGPGHTTTNEKLFF	TRBV5-1	NA	TRBJ1-4	NA
TGCGCCAGCACCCCTCTAGCGGGGGGGAGCACAGATACGCAGTATTTT	CASTPLAGGSTDTQYF	TRBV5-1	NA	TRBJ2-3	TRBD2
TGTGCCAGCAGTTCTGGACAATTCTATGGCTACACCTTC	CASSSGQFYGYTF	TRBV6-5	NA	TRBJ1-2	NA
TGTGCCAGCTCACCGGTCGGGACAGGGGAACGCGAGCAGTACTTC	CASSPVGTGEREQYF	TRBV18	NA	TRBJ2-7	TRBD1
TGTGCCAGCAGTTTATCCCTAGCGGGGGGGCGGAATACGCAGTATTTT	CASSLSLAGGRNTQYF	TRBV27	NA	TRBJ2-3	TRBD2
TGCGCCAGCAGCCAAGAATCAACAGGGGGCAGAGGTACCCACTACGAGCAGTACTTC	CASSQESTGGRGTHYEQYF	TRBV4-1	NA	TRBJ2-7	TRBD1
TGTGCTAGTGGTTTTGGCCGACAGGGGGGCAATCAGCCCCAGCATTTT	CASGFGRQGGNQPQHF	TRBV12-5	few	TRBJ1-5	TRBD1
TGTGCCAGCAGCTTAGGGTCGGCAGCGAATCAGCCCCAGCATTTT	CASSLGSAANQPQHF	TRBV11-2	NA	TRBJ1-5	NA
TGTGCCAGCAGCTTAATGGCTAGCGGGACGAACACCGGGGAGCTGTTTTTT	CASSLMASGTNTGELFF	TRBV7-2	NA	TRBJ2-2	TRBD2
TGTGCCAGCAGTTACTCGATTTCGGGGGGCGGGGAGACCCAGTACTTC	CASSYSISGGGETQYF	TRBV6-6	NA	TRBJ2-5	NA
TGTGCCAGCAGCTTACACGCGGGGGGCAGTCTGTACACTGAAGCTTTCTTT	CASSLHAGGSLYTEAFF	TRBV7-2	NA	TRBJ1-1	NA
TGTGCCAGCAGTTTTCGGGGGGAAAGCAATCAGCCCCAGCATTTT	CASSFRGESNQPQHF	TRBV27	NA	TRBJ1-5	NA
TGTGCCAGCAGCCGGTTACTTCAGGGGAGGGATGGCTACACCTTC	CASSRLLQGRDGYTF	TRBV6-5	NA	TRBJ1-2	NA
TGTGCCAGCAGCCCAGTAGCGGGGGGGCCCACCGGGGAGCTGTTTTTT	CASSPVAGGPTGELFF	TRBV3-1/TRBV3-2	NA	TRBJ2-2	TRBD2
TGTGCCTGGAACGTATTCAGGATAGACTATGGCTACACCTTC	CAWNVFRIDYGYTF	TRBV30	once	TRBJ1-2	NA
TGTGCCAGCAGTGGAGTTAGCTACAATGAGCAGTTCTTC	CASSGVSYNEQFF	TRBV2	NA	TRBJ2-1	NA
TGCAGCGTTGCAGGGGCTCGAGAGACCCAGTACTTC	CSVAGARETQYF	TRBV29-1	NA	TRBJ2-5	NA
TGTGCCAGCAGTTCGACAGGGGGCGGTGGCAATCAGCCCCAGCATTTT	CASSSTGGGGNQPQHF	TRBV6-2/TRBV6-3	NA	TRBJ1-5	TRBD1
TGTGCCAGCAGTGAAGTCGCAGGCCCGTCCACGCAGTATTTT	CASSEVAGPSTQYF	TRBV2	NA	TRBJ2-3	NA
TGTGCCAGCAGCCAAGTAGCGGAAGGTAACATTCAGTACTTC	CASSQVAEGNIQYF	TRBV3-1/TRBV3-2	NA	TRBJ2-4	NA
TGTGCCAGCTCACCGGGAGCGATCGAGCAGTTCTTC	CASSPGAIEQFF	TRBV18	once	TRBJ2-1	NA
TGTGCCAGCAGCTCGGTGGGGAGCTCTGGAAACACCATATATTTT	CASSSVGSSGNTIYF	TRBV6-5	once	TRBJ1-3	NA
TGTGCCAGCAGCCCACAAGGGGGGGTCTACAATGAGCAGTTCTTC	CASSPQGGVYNEQFF	TRBV4-2	few	TRBJ2-1	NA
TGTGCCAGCAGCCGACAGGGAGGTGAGGAGGGCTACACCTTC	CASSRQGGEEGYTF	TRBV7-9	NA	TRBJ1-2	TRBD1
TGTGCCAGCAGCTTGGGGCCAGGGGGGTCCTACGAGCAGTACTTC	CASSLGPGGSYEQYF	TRBV11-3	NA	TRBJ2-7	NA
TGTGCCAGCAGTGTCTCCGGACAGGGATCCGTGGGTGGCTACACCTTC	CASSVSGQGSVGGYTF	TRBV6-1	NA	TRBJ1-2	TRBD1
TGTGCCAGCTCAACCGCGGTCTACTACGAGCAGTACTTC	CASSTAVYYEQYF	TRBV18	once	TRBJ2-7	NA
TGTGCCAGCTCCGCGTTTTCTAGCACAGATACGCAGTATTTT	CASSAFSSTDTQYF	TRBV18	NA	TRBJ2-3	NA
TGTGCCAGCAGCCAAGATAGGAGACGCACGAGACCGGATACGCAGTATTTT	CASSQDRRRTRPDTQYF	TRBV3-1/TRBV3-2	NA	TRBJ2-3	NA